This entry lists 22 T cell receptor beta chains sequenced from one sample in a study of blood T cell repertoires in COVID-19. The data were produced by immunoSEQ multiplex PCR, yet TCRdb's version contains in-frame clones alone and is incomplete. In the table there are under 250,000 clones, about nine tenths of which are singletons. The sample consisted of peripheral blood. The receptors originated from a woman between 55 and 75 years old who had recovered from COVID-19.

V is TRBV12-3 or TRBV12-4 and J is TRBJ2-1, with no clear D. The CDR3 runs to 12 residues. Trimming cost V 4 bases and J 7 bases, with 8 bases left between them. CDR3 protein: CASSSALNEQFF. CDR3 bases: TGTGCCAGCAGTTCAGCCCTGAATGAGCAGTTCTTC.

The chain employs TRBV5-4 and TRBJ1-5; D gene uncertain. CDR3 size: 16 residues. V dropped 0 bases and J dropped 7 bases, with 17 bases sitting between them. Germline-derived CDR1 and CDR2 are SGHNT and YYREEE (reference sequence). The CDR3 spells CASSLAWAEQNQPQHF. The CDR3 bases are TGTGCCAGCAGCTTGGCTTGGGCAGAACAGAACCAGCCCCAGCATTTT.

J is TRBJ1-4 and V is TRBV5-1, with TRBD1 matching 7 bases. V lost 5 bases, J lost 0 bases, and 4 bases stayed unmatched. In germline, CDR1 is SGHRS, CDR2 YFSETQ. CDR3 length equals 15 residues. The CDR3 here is CASRQGLTTNEKLFF. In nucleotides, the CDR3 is TGCGCCAGCAGACAGGGGCTCACAACTAATGAAAAACTGTTTTTT.

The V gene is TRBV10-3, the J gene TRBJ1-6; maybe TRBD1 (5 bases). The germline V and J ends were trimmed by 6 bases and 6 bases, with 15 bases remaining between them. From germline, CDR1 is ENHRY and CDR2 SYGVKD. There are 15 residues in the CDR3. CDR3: CAIRRGIDLNSPLHF. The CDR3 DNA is TGTGCCATCAGGCGGGGGATTGACCTTAATTCACCCCTCCACTTT.

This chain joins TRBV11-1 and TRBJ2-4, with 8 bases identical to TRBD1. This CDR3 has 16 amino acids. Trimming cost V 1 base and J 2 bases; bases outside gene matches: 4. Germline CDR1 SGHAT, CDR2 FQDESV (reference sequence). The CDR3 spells CASSLGSGGTKNIQYF. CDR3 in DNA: TGTGCCAGCAGCTTAGGGTCAGGGGGCACCAAAAACATTCAGTACTTC. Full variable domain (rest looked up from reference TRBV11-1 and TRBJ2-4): EAEVAQSPRYKITEKSQAVAFWCDPISGHATLYWYRQILGQGPELLVQFQDESVVDDSQLPKDRFSAERLKGVDSTLKIQPAELGDSAMYLCASSLGSGGTKNIQYFGAGTRLSVL.

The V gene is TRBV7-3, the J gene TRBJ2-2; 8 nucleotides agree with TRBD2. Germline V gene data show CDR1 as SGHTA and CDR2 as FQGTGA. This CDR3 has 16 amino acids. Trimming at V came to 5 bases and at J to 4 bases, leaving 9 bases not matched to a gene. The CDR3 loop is CASSPIQRGSTGELFF. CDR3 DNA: TGTGCCAGCAGCCCGATACAGCGGGGGAGCACCGGGGAGCTGTTTTTT.

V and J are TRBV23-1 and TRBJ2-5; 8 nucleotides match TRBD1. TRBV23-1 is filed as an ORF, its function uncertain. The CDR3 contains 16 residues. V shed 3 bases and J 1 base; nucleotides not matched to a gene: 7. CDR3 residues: CASSQDREITQETQYF. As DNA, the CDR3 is TGCGCCAGCAGTCAGGACAGGGAAATTACCCAAGAGACCCAGTACTTC.

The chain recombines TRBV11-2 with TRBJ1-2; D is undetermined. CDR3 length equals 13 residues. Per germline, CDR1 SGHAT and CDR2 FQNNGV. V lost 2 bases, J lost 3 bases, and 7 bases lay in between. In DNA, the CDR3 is TGTGCCAGCAGCTTAAACGGGGACTATGGCTACACCTTC. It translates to CASSLNGDYGYTF.

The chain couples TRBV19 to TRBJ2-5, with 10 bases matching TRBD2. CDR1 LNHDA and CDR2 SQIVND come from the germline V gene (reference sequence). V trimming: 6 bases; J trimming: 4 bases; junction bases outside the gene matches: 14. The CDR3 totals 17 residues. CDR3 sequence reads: CASSTQRTSGVVETQYF. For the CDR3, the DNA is TGTGCCAGTAGCACTCAAAGAACTAGCGGGGTGGTAGAGACCCAGTACTTC. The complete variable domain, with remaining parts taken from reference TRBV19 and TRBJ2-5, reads DGGITQSPKYLFRKEGQNVTLSCEQNLNHDAMYWYRQDPGQGLRLIYYSQIVNDFQKGDIAEGYSVSREKKESFPLTVTSAQKNPTAFYLCASSTQRTSGVVETQYFGPGTRLLVL.

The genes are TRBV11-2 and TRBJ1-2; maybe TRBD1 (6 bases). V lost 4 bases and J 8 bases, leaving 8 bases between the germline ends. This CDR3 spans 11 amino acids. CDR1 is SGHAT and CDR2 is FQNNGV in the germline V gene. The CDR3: CASSSGVGYTF. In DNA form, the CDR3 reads TGTGCCAGCAGCTCAGGGGTCGGCTACACCTTC.

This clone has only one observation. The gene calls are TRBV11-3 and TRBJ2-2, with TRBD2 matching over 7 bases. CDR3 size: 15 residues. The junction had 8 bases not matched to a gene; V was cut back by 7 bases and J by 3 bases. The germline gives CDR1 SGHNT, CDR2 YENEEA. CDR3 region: CASTIGGSYTGELFF. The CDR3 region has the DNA TGTGCCAGCACCATCGGGGGGTCGTACACCGGGGAGCTGTTTTTT.

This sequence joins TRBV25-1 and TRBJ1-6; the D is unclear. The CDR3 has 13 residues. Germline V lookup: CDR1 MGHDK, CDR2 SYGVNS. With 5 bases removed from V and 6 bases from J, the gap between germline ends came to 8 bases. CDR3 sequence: CASSPTPNSPLHF. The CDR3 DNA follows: TGTGCCAGCAGTCCCACTCCTAATTCACCCCTCCACTTT.

Here the CDR3 DNA reads TGTGCCAGCAGTTACTCCCGCGGTTCTAACTATGGCTACACCTTC. Its protein product is CASSYSRGSNYGYTF. The V call is TRBV6-5, the J call TRBJ1-2, with D unclear. The CDR3 consists of 15 residues. Trimming shortened V by 0 bases and J by 0 bases, and 8 bases separated the two germline ends. The V gene's germline CDR1 is MNHEY and CDR2 SVGAGI.

The CDR3 nucleotides are TGTGCCAGCAGCGTAGAGGGGGCGCGGTACAATGAGCAGTTCTTC. Translation: CASSVEGARYNEQFF. The chain joins TRBV9 to TRBJ2-1, with 7 bases that match TRBD1. CDR1 is SGDLS and CDR2 is YYNGEE in the germline V gene. CDR3 size: 15 residues. With V trimmed by 0 bases and J by 4 bases, 4 bases remained unmatched.

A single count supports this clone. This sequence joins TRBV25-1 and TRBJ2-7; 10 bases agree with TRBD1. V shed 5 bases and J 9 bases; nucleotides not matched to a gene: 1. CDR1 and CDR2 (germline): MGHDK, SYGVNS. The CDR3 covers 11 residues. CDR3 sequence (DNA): TGTGCCAGCAGTTGGGACAGGGGGCAGTACTTC. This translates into CASSWDRGQYF.

This chain's CDR3 is CASSLGLSTFTGELFF. The CDR3 DNA sequence: TGTGCCAGCAGCTTGGGGCTTTCGACTTTCACCGGGGAGCTGTTTTTT. The gene calls are TRBV5-4 and TRBJ2-2; D is unclear. The CDR3 length is 16 residues. V gave up 0 bases and J gave up 4 bases, with 13 bases separating them. Germline V CDR1 and CDR2: SGHNT, YYREEE (reference sequence).

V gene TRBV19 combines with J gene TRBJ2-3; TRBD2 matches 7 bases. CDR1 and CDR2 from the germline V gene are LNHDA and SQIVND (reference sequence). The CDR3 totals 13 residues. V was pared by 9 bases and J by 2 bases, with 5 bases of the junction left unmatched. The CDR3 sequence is CASSREDTDTQYF. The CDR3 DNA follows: TGTGCCAGCAGCCGGGAGGACACAGATACGCAGTATTTT. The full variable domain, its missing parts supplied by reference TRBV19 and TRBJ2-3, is DGGITQSPKYLFRKEGQNVTLSCEQNLNHDAMYWYRQDPGQGLRLIYYSQIVNDFQKGDIAEGYSVSREKKESFPLTVTSAQKNPTAFYLCASSREDTDTQYFGPGTRLTVL.

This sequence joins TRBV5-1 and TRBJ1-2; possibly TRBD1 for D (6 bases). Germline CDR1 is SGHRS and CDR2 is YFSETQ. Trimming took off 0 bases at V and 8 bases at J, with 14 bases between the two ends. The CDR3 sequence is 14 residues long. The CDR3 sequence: CASSLDGGWKGYTF. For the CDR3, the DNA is TGCGCCAGCAGCTTGGATGGGGGCTGGAAGGGCTACACCTTC.

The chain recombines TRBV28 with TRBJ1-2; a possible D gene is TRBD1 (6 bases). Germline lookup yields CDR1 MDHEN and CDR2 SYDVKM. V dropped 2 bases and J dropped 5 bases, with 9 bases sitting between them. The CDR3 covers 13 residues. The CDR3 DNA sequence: TGTGCCAGCAGTTTACGGCAGGGGTATGGCTACACCTTC. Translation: CASSLRQGYGYTF.

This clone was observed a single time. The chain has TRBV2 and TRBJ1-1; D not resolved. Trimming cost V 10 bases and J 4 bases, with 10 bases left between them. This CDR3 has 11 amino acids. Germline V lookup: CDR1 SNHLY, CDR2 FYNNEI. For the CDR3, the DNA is TGTGCCACCCGAGGGATCACTGAAGCTTTCTTT. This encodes CATRGITEAFF. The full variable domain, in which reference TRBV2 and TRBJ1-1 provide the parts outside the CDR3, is EPEVTQTPSHQVTQMGQEVILRCVPISNHLYFYWYRQILGQKVEFLVSFYNNEISEKSEIFDDQFSVERPDGSNFTLKIRSTKLEDSAMYFCATRGITEAFFGQGTRLTVV.

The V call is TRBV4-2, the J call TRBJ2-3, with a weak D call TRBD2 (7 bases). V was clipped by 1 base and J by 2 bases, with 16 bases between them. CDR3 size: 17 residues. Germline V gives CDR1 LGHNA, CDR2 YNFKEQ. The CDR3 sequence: CASSQGEGGQVTDTQYF. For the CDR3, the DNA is TGTGCCAGCAGCCAAGGGGAGGGGGGCCAGGTCACAGATACGCAGTATTTT.

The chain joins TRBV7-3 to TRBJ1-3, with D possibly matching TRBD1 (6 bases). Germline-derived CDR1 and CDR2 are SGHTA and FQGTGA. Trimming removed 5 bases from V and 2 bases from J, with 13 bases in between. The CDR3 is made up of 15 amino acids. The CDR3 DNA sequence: TGTGCCAGCAGCCCCCAACCAGGGGCTGGAAACACCATATATTTT. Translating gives CASSPQPGAGNTIYF.